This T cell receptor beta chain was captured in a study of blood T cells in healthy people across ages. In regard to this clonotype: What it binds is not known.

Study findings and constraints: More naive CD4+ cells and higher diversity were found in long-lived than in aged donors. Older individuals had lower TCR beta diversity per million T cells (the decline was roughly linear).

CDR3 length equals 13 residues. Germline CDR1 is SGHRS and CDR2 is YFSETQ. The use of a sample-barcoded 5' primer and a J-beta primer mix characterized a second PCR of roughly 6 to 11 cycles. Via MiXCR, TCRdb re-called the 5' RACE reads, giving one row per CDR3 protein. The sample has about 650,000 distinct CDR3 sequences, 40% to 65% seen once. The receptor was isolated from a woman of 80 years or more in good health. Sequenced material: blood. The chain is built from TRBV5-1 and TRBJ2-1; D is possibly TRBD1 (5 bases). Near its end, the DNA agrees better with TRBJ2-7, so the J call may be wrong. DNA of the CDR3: TGCGCCAGCAGCGTGGGGCCCAGCAGCGAGCAGTACTTC. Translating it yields CASSVGPSSEQYF.